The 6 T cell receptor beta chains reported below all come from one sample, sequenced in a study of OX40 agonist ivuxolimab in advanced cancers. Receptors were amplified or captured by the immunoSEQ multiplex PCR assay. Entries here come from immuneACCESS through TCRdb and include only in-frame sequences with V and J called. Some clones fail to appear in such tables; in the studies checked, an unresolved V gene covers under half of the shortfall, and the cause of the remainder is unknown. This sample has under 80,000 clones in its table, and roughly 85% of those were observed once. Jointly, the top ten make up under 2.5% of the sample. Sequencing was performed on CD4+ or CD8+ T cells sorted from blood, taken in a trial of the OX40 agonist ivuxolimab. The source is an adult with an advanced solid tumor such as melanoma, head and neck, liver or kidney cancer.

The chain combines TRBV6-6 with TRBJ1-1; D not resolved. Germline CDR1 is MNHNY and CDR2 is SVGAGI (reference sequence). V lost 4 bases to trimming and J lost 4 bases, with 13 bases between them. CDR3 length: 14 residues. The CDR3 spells CASSLKGIGTEAFF. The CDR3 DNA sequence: TGTGCCAGCAGTTTGAAAGGGATAGGCACTGAAGCTTTCTTT.

CDR3 sequence: CASIGVGGQPQHF. CDR3 in DNA: TGTGCCAGCATTGGGGTAGGTGGCCAGCCCCAGCATTTT. J is TRBJ1-5 and V is TRBV2, with D uncertain. There are 13 residues in the CDR3. V gave up 7 bases and J gave up 7 bases, with 14 bases separating them. The germline V gene has CDR1 SNHLY and CDR2 FYNNEI.

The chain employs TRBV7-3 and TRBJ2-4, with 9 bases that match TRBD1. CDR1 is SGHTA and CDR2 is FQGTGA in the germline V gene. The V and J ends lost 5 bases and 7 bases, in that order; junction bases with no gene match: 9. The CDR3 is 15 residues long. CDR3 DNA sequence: TGTGCCAGCAGCCGAGCCACGGGACAGGGTAACATTCAGTACTTC. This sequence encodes CASSRATGQGNIQYF.

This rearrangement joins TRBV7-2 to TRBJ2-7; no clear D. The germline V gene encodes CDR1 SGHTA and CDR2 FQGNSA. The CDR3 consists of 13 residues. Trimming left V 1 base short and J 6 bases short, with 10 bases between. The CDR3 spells CASSLDVWLEQYF. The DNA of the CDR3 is TGTGCCAGCAGCTTAGACGTGTGGCTCGAGCAGTACTTC. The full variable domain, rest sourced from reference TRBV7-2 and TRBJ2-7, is GAGVSQSPSNKVTEKGKDVELRCDPISGHTALYWYRQSLGQGLEFLIYFQGNSAPDKSGLPSDRFSAERTGGSVSTLTIQRTQQEDSAVYLCASSLDVWLEQYFGPGTRLTVT.

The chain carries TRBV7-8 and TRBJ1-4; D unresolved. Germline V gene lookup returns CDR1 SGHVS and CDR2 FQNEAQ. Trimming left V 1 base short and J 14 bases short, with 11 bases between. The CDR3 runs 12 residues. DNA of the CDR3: TGTGCCAGCAGCTTAGTAGGCCAGTTGCTGTTTTTT. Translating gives CASSLVGQLLFF. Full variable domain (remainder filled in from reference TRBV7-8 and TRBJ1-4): GAGVSQSPRYKVAKRGQDVALRCDPISGHVSLFWYQQALGQGPEFLTYFQNEAQLDKSGLPSDRFFAERPEGSVSTLKIQRTQQEDSAVYLCASSLVGQLLFFGSGTQLSVL.

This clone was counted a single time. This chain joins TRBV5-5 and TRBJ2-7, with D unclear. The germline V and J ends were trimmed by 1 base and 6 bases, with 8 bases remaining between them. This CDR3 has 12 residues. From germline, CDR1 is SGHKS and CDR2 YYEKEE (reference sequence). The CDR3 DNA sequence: TGTGCCAGCAGCTTGTCCCGGTCCGAGCAGTACTTC. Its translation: CASSLSRSEQYF.